This TCR beta chain was obtained from a study of cytomegalovirus exposure and HLA in healthy donors. Across the whole study: Approximately 77 million unique TCRs from HLA-typed donors were held in an early release of data.

This clone was seen only a few times. Trimming took 1 base from V and 6 from J, leaving 9 bases between them. The CDR3 runs to 14 residues. Germline loops: CDR1 MGHDK, CDR2 SYGVNS. PCR employed 60 Vbeta and 13 Jbeta primers. Sequencing used immunoSEQ multiplex PCR; TCRdb keeps in-frame clones, though not all of them. The sample records over 100,000 clones, around 64% being singletons. This receptor was obtained from a young man in good health and CMV-seropositive. V gene TRBV25-1 combines with J gene TRBJ2-2; no firm D call. What was sequenced was PBMCs. The DNA of the CDR3 is TGTGCCAGCAGTGAATTGCTAGGTGCCGGGGAGCTGTTTTTT. The encoded protein is CASSELLGAGELFF.